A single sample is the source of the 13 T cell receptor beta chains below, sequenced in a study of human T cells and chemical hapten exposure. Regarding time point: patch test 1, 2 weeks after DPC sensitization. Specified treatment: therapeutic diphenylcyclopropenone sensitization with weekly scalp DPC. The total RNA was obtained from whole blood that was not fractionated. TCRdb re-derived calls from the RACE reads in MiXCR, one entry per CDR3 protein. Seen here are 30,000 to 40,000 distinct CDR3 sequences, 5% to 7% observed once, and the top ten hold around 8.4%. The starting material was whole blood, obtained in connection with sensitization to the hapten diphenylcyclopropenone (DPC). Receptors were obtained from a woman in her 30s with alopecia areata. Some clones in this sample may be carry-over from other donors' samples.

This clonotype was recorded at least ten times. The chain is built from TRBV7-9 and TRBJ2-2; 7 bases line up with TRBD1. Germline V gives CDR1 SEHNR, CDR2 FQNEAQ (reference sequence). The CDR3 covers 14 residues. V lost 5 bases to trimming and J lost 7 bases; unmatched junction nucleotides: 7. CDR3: CASSPRTGGGELFF. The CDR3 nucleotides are TGTGCCAGCAGCCCTCGGACAGGCGGCGGGGAGCTGTTTTTT.

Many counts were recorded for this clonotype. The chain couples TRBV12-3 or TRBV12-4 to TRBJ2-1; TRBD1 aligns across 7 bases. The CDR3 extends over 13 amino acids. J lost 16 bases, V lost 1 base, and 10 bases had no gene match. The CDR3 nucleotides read TGTGCCAGCAGTTTAGGTAGGACAGGTCACGGATTCTTC. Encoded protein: CASSLGRTGHGFF.

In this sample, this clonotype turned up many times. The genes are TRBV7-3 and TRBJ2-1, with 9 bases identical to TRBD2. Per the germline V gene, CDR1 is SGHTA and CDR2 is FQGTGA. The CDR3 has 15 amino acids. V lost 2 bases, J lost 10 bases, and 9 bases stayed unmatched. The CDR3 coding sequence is TGTGCCAGCAGCTTACGGGTAGCGGGGGCATGGGAGCAGTTCTTC. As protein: CASSLRVAGAWEQFF.

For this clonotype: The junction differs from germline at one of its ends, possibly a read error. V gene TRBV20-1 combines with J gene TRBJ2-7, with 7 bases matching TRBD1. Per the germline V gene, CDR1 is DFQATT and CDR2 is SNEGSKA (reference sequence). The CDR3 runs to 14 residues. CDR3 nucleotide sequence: TGCAGTGCTCCCCCCCCGGGACAGCAAGCACGAGGAAACTTC. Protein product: CSAPPPGQQARGNF.

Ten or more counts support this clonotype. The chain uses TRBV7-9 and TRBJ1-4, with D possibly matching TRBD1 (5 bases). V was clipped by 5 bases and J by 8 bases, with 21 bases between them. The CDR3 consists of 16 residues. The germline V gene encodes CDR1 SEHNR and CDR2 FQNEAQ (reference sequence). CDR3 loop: CASSPRQTNEMEKLFF. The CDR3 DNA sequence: TGTGCCAGCAGCCCCCGACAGACCAACGAGATGGAAAAACTGTTTTTT.

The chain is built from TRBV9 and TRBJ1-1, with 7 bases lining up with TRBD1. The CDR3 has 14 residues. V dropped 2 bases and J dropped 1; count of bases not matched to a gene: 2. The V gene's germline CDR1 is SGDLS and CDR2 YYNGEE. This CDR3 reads CASSVGTANTEAFF. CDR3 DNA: TGTGCCAGCAGCGTGGGGACAGCGAACACTGAAGCTTTCTTT.

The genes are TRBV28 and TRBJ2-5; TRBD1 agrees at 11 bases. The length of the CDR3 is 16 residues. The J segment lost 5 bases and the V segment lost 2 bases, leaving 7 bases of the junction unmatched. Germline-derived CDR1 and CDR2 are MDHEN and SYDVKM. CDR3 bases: TGTGCCAGCAGTTTAGTAGGACAGGGGGCTTGGGAGACCCAGTACTTC. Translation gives CASSLVGQGAWETQYF. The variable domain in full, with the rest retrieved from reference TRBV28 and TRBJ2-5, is DVKVTQSSRYLVKRTGEKVFLECVQDMDHENMFWYRQDPGLGLRLIYFSYDVKMKEKGDIPEGYSVSREKKERFSLILESASTNQTSMYLCASSLVGQGAWETQYFGPGTRLLVL.

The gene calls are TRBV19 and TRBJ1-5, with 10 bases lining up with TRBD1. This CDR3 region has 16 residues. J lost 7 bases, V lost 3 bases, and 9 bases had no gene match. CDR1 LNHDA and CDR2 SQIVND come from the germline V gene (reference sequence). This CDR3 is CASSMSTGQGFQPQHF. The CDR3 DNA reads TGTGCCAGTAGTATGTCCACGGGACAGGGGTTCCAGCCCCAGCATTTT.

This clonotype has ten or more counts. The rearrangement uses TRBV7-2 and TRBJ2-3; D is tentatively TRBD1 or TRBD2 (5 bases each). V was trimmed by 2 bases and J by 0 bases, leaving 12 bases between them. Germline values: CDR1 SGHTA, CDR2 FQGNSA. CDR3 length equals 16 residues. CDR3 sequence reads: CASSLSWGSSTDTQYF. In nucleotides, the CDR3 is TGTGCCAGCAGCTTATCATGGGGGAGCAGCACAGATACGCAGTATTTT.

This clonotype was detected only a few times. CDR3 coding DNA: TGTGCCAGCCGTGCGGACAGTGGGGAGCCCCAGCATTTT. Protein: CASRADSGEPQHF. J is TRBJ1-5 and V is TRBV12-3 or TRBV12-4; a weak D match, TRBD1 (6 bases). This CDR3 has 13 residues. V lost 8 bases to trimming and J lost 8 bases, with 16 bases between them.

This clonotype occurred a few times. The CDR3 loop is CASSSTGYEQYF. The CDR3 DNA reads TGTGCCAGCAGCTCCACAGGGTACGAGCAGTACTTC. This chain joins TRBV7-9 and TRBJ2-7, with a weak D call TRBD1 (6 bases). The CDR3 totals 12 residues. V was trimmed by 4 bases and J by 4 bases, leaving 8 bases between them. Germline V CDR1 and CDR2: SEHNR, FQNEAQ (reference sequence).

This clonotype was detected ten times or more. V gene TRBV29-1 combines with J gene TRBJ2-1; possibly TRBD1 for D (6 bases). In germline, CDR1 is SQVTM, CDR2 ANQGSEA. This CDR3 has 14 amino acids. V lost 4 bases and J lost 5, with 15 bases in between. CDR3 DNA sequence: TGCAGCGTTGGTGGGGGAGACAGGAACAATGAGCAGTTCTTC. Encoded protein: CSVGGGDRNNEQFF.

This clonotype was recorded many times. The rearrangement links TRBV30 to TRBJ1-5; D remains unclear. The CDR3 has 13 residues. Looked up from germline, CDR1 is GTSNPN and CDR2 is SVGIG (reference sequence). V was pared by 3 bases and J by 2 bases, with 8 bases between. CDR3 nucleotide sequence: TGTGCCTGGAGCTCCGAAGGCAATCAGCCCCAGCATTTT. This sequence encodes CAWSSEGNQPQHF.